This is a list of T cell receptor beta chains from one sample in a study of vaccination and CD4 T cells after COVID-19. These receptors' antigens are unknown. TCRdb ran MiXCR on the PCR reads and lists one entry per CDR3 protein. Found here are about 12,000 distinct CDR3 sequences, 53% of them singletons; the top ten hold about 31%. What was sequenced was CD4+ T cells from blood, cultured in vitro. These receptors all stem from a human donor who had recovered from COVID-19. Each CDR3 is given with its conserved first and last residue. The order of the fields is V gene, J gene, D gene, clone size, CDR3 DNA, CDR3 protein. A D gene is named only where the DNA matches it firmly. Size values are once, few and many counts, or a class for expanded clones, and some rows have none.

TRBV19	TRBJ1-6	TRBD1	-	TGTGCCAGTAGTATAACAGGGGGGAATTCACCCCTCCACTTT	CASSITGGNSPLHF
TRBV5-1	TRBJ1-1	TRBD1	-	TGCGCCAGCACTAGGCCGGGACAGCTGAACACTGAAGCTTTCTTT	CASTRPGQLNTEAFF
TRBV20-1	TRBJ2-5	-	-	TGCAGTGCTAGAGTACTCCAAGAGACCCAGTACTTC	CSARVLQETQYF
TRBV5-1	TRBJ2-3	-	-	TGCGCCAGCAGCTTGGGGCAGGGTGGTAGCACAGATACGCAGTATTTT	CASSLGQGGSTDTQYF
TRBV7-2	TRBJ1-5	TRBD1	-	TGTGCCAGCAGCTGGGACAGGGGGGTGAATCAGCCCCAGCATTTT	CASSWDRGVNQPQHF
TRBV11-2	TRBJ2-3	-	-	TGTGCCAGCAGCTTAATAGGGGGAGTAACAGATACGCAGTATTTT	CASSLIGGVTDTQYF
TRBV12-3/TRBV12-4	TRBJ2-1	TRBD2	-	TGTGCCAGCACCCTGAACGGACTAGCGGGGGAGCAGTTCTTC	CASTLNGLAGEQFF
TRBV6-5	TRBJ1-1	-	few	TGTGCCAGCAGTTATACTTCCGGAATAACCACTGAAGCTTTCTTT	CASSYTSGITTEAFF
TRBV21-1	TRBJ1-4	-	-	TGTGCCAGCGGATACAGGGGGCCAGGAACTGAAAAACTGTTTTTT	CASGYRGPGTEKLFF
TRBV6-2/TRBV6-3	TRBJ1-5	-	-	TGTGCCAGCAGTTATTGGCAGGTCAGGAATCAGCCCCAGCATTTT	CASSYWQVRNQPQHF
TRBV7-2	TRBJ2-5	-	-	TGTGCCAGCAGTTTTGATCCCCGCGAGACCCAGTACTTC	CASSFDPRETQYF
TRBV24-1	TRBJ2-1	-	-	TGTGCCACCAGTGATGTGGACCTGAGCTCCTACAATGAGCAGTTCTTC	CATSDVDLSSYNEQFF
TRBV28	TRBJ1-5	-	-	TGTGCCAGCAGCCGGGTAGGGAGCAATCAGCCCCAGCATTTT	CASSRVGSNQPQHF
TRBV20-1	TRBJ2-3	-	few	TGCAGTGCACCGGGAGCAAGCACAGATACGCAGTATTTT	CSAPGASTDTQYF
TRBV27	TRBJ2-2	-	-	TGTGCCAGCAGTTTAAGGGGAACCGGGGAGCTGTTTTTT	CASSLRGTGELFF
TRBV19	TRBJ1-6	TRBD1	-	TGTGCCAGTAGTATCCCCGGGACAGAGGGTTCACCCCTCCACTTT	CASSIPGTEGSPLHF
TRBV7-2	TRBJ1-1	-	few	TGTGCCAGCAGCTTAGTTAGGAACACTGAAGCTTTCTTT	CASSLVRNTEAFF
TRBV6-1	TRBJ2-5	-	-	TGTGCCAGCAGTCGGGACAAAGAGACCCAGTACTTC	CASSRDKETQYF
TRBV6-1	TRBJ1-1	-	few	TGTGCCAGCAAGGCAAACCTGAACACTGAAGCTTTCTTT	CASKANLNTEAFF
TRBV6-2/TRBV6-3	TRBJ1-2	-	few	TGTGCCAGCACCTACGGGGCAGTCAACTATGGCTACACCTTC	CASTYGAVNYGYTF
TRBV6-1	TRBJ2-1	-	-	TGTGCCAGCGGTCGGGATTACAATGAGCAGTTCTTC	CASGRDYNEQFF
TRBV6-5	TRBJ1-2	-	-	TGTGCCAGCAGTTACTTCGGAGGAAATGAGAATGGCTACACCTTC	CASSYFGGNENGYTF
TRBV6-2/TRBV6-3	TRBJ1-4	-	-	TGTGCCAGCAGGGGGAAGGGGCCCGAAAAACTGTTTTTT	CASRGKGPEKLFF
TRBV27	TRBJ2-7	-	-	TGTGCCAGCAGCGGGGCGGGACAAAGGGCCTACGAGCAGTACTTC	CASSGAGQRAYEQYF
TRBV7-2	TRBJ2-3	TRBD2	-	TGTGCCAGCAGCTTATACGGACTAGCGGGGGGGTTAAGAGATACGCAGTATTTT	CASSLYGLAGGLRDTQYF
TRBV20-1	TRBJ1-2	-	-	TGCAGTGCCCGCACTCGCTATGGCTACACCTTC	CSARTRYGYTF
TRBV19	TRBJ2-7	-	-	TGTGCCAGTAGTATGGACTACTGGGACTCCTACGAGCAGTACTTC	CASSMDYWDSYEQYF
TRBV2	TRBJ1-4	-	-	TGTGCCAGCAGTGGTCGAGGGGATTGGCTGTTTTTT	CASSGRGDWLFF
TRBV6-1	TRBJ1-3	-	-	TGTGCCAGCAGTGAATGGAACAGGCGGGACACCATATATTTT	CASSEWNRRDTIYF
TRBV20-1	TRBJ2-3	TRBD2	-	TGCAGTGCTAGAGATGCCTTGGCGGGAGCAGATACGCAGTATTTT	CSARDALAGADTQYF
TRBV12-3/TRBV12-4	TRBJ1-5	TRBD1	large	TGTGCCAGCAGTTTCCGGTCTCCCCTCCGGGACAGGGGTATGTACGGGCAGCCCCAGCATTTT	CASSFRSPLRDRGMYGQPQHF
TRBV7-9	TRBJ2-2	-	-	TGTGCCAGCAGCCCGGGACACTCGAACACCGGGGAGCTGTTTTTT	CASSPGHSNTGELFF
TRBV9	TRBJ2-7	-	few	TGTGCCAGCAGCGTAGAAACAGGGCCCAACTACGAGCAGTACTTC	CASSVETGPNYEQYF
TRBV20-1	TRBJ2-1	TRBD2	-	TGCAGTGCTAGAGATAGAGCGGGGGGGCCCTATGAGCAGTTCTTC	CSARDRAGGPYEQFF
TRBV2	TRBJ1-5	TRBD1	few	TGTGCCAGCAGTGAAACACTGGACAGGGGAGCCTATAGCAATCAGCCCCAGCATTTT	CASSETLDRGAYSNQPQHF
TRBV7-9	TRBJ2-7	TRBD2	-	TGTGCCATCGAGACTAGCAGCCACTACGAGCAGTACTTC	CAIETSSHYEQYF
TRBV27	TRBJ2-3	TRBD2	-	TGTGCCAGCAGTAGGGTGTGGCGGGAGGGCCGAGCAGATACGCAGTATTTT	CASSRVWREGRADTQYF
TRBV21-1	TRBJ2-7	-	-	TGTGCCAGCAGCAAAAAGAGCTGGGCAGGGACATCGAAAGGCTACGAGCAGTACTTC	CASSKKSWAGTSKGYEQYF